This T cell receptor beta chain was obtained from a study of OX40 agonist ivuxolimab in advanced cancers. Study-level background: An agonistic anti-OX40 (CD134) antibody, ivuxolimab, was used to treat the patients.

Regarding the study as a whole: With doses of 0.1 to 3.0 mg/kg, CD4+ and CD8+ blood T cells had undergone clonal expansion by week 6. Clonal expansion was among the lowest in partial responders at 0.1-3.0 mg/kg, especially CD8+.

This clone was seen once. Its antigen is not identified. CDR1 and CDR2 (germline): MDHEN, SYDVKM. The CDR3 sequence is 15 residues long. V lost 4 bases, J lost 5 bases, and 10 bases stayed unmatched. Produced via immunoSEQ multiplex PCR; TCRdb's table is partial and in-frame only. The repertoire holds 20,000 to 25,000 clones, with approximately 82% as singletons. The sequencing here drew on CD4+ or CD8+ T cells sorted from blood, taken in a trial of the OX40 agonist ivuxolimab. The V gene is TRBV28, the J gene TRBJ2-7; 8 bases align to TRBD2. The receptor was isolated from an adult with an advanced solid tumor such as melanoma, head and neck, liver or kidney cancer. The CDR3 nucleotides are TGTGCCAGCAGTTCAATCGGGAGGGCCGGCCACGAGCAGTACTTC. Translated: CASSSIGRAGHEQYF.